This is a list of T cell receptor beta chains from one sample in a study of T-cell memory formation after mild COVID-19. TCRdb re-called the 5' RACE reads with MiXCR, one entry per CDR3 protein. The table records around 340,000 distinct CDR3 sequences, roughly 21% of them present only once. Sequencing was done on a sample of PBMCs or a T cell subset sorted from them (not recorded which). These receptors came from an adult woman who had mild COVID-19 (a few samples of this study predate the infection). Cell type and time point are not known. Both conserved end residues are part of each CDR3. The D gene is left open where the match is weak. Not all rows give a size; the values are once, few, many and, for expanded clones, a class.

TRBV5-6	TRBD1	.	TRBJ2-7	12	CASRGQFNEQYF	TGTGCCAGCAGGGGACAGTTCAACGAGCAGTACTTC
TRBV30	TRBD2	.	TRBJ2-3	18	CAWSRTSGSVIWTDTQYF	TGTGCCTGGAGTCGGACTAGCGGGAGTGTGATCTGGACAGATACGCAGTATTTT
TRBV9	TRBD1	.	TRBJ2-5	18	CASSVGHLIRQGKETQYF	TGTGCCAGCAGCGTAGGCCATTTGATACGACAGGGAAAGGAGACCCAGTACTTC
TRBV27	.	.	TRBJ2-1	19	CASSLSRLGLASSYNEQFF	TGTGCCAGCAGTTTATCGCGGCTAGGGCTAGCGTCATCCTACAATGAGCAGTTCTTC
TRBV20-1	TRBD2	.	TRBJ2-6	17	CSAPRVAGTSGANVLTF	TGCAGTGCTCCCCGGGTAGCGGGAACCTCTGGGGCCAACGTCCTGACTTTC
TRBV27	.	few	TRBJ1-1	13	CASSWVGNTEAFF	TGTGCCAGCAGTTGGGTGGGGAACACTGAAGCTTTCTTT
TRBV5-1	TRBD1	.	TRBJ1-1	15	CASSLGTGMNTEAFF	TGCGCCAGCAGCTTGGGGACAGGGATGAACACTGAAGCTTTCTTT
TRBV6-2/TRBV6-3	TRBD2	few	TRBJ2-3	16	CASSYSGLERTDTQYF	TGTGCCAGCAGTTACTCCGGACTAGAGCGCACAGATACGCAGTATTTT
TRBV7-2	.	few	TRBJ2-1	11	CARGTHNEQFF	TGTGCCAGAGGGACCCACAATGAGCAGTTCTTC
TRBV5-1	TRBD1	few	TRBJ2-4	16	CASSIDRDIAKNIQYF	TGCGCCAGCAGCATAGACAGGGATATAGCCAAAAACATTCAGTACTTC
TRBV18	TRBD2	many	TRBJ2-7	18	CASSSIGGTTSGSYEQYF	TGTGCCAGCTCAAGCATCGGGGGGACGACCTCGGGCTCCTACGAGCAGTACTTC
TRBV29-1	TRBD1	few	TRBJ1-3	13	CSARQGGGNTIYF	TGCAGCGCCCGACAGGGCGGTGGAAACACCATATATTTT
TRBV27	.	few	TRBJ2-7	11	CDEQDTYEQYF	TGTGACGAGCAGGATACCTACGAGCAGTACTTC
TRBV28	.	.	TRBJ1-2	14	CASSLLQGNYGYTF	TGTGCCAGCAGTTTACTACAGGGTAACTATGGCTACACCTTC
TRBV7-2	.	.	TRBJ1-2	13	CASSKGVMGGYTF	TGTGCCAGCAGCAAAGGGGTCATGGGGGGCTACACCTTC
TRBV20-1	.	.	TRBJ2-2	14	CSAGSGTSTGELFF	TGCAGTGCAGGCTCGGGCACGAGCACCGGGGAGCTGTTTTTT
TRBV12-3/TRBV12-4	TRBD2	.	TRBJ2-3	15	CASSRLAGNTDTQYF	TGTGCCAGCAGCCGTCTAGCGGGGAACACAGATACGCAGTATTTT
TRBV5-1	.	few	TRBJ2-1	10	CASGGMEQFF	TGCGCCAGCGGAGGCATGGAGCAGTTCTTC
TRBV29-1	TRBD2	few	TRBJ2-1	14	CSGRLAGGHNEQFF	TGCAGCGGTAGACTAGCGGGAGGACACAATGAGCAGTTCTTC
TRBV29-1	.	few	TRBJ1-5	12	CSVSETGELQHF	TGCAGCGTTTCCGAGACTGGCGAGCTCCAGCATTTT
TRBV5-5	.	.	TRBJ1-2	12	CASSLFERGYTF	TGTGCCAGCAGCTTGTTCGAGCGGGGCTACACCTTC
TRBV4-3	TRBD2	.	TRBJ2-7	14	CASSQAGGLYEQYF	TGCGCCAGCAGTCAAGCGGGAGGACTCTACGAGCAGTACTTC
TRBV6-5	.	.	TRBJ1-1	13	CASSYLLSNEAFF	TGTGCCAGCAGTTACCTTTTAAGCAACGAAGCTTTCTTT
TRBV20-1	TRBD2	.	TRBJ2-3	14	CSVATSVNTDTQYF	TGCAGTGTGGCGACTAGCGTAAACACAGATACGCAGTATTTT
TRBV7-9	.	.	TRBJ2-7	15	CASSLGPAWAQEQYF	TGTGCCAGCAGCCTAGGACCAGCGTGGGCTCAAGAGCAGTACTTC
TRBV5-1	TRBD1	.	TRBJ1-2	16	CASSLVGQGINYGYTF	TGCGCCAGCAGCCTAGTCGGACAGGGGATCAACTATGGCTACACCTTC
TRBV7-8	TRBD1	.	TRBJ1-2	14	CASSRDRGTYGYTF	TGTGCCAGCAGCCGGGACAGGGGAACCTATGGCTACACCTTC
TRBV6-5	.	many	TRBJ2-1	16	CASSPSMLVSYNEQFF	TGTGCCAGCAGTCCCTCCATGTTAGTCTCCTACAATGAGCAGTTCTTC
TRBV18	TRBD2	.	TRBJ2-7	15	CASSPGVAGVYEQYF	TGTGCCAGCTCACCCGGAGTAGCGGGGGTCTACGAGCAGTACTTC
TRBV3-1	TRBD2	.	TRBJ2-1	13	CASSQGSGRKQFF	TGTGCCAGCAGCCAAGGGAGCGGGAGGAAGCAGTTCTTC
TRBV27	.	.	TRBJ2-3	16	CASSPWTGPGTDTQYF	TGTGCCAGCAGTCCCTGGACTGGGCCGGGCACAGATACGCAGTATTTT
TRBV29-1	.	.	TRBJ2-7	12	CSVEEPFYEQYF	TGCAGCGTTGAAGAACCTTTCTACGAGCAGTACTTC
TRBV4-1	.	.	TRBJ2-3	17	CASSQNRGGGGVDTQYF	TGCGCCAGCAGCCAGAACCGAGGGGGCGGAGGGGTAGATACGCAGTATTTT
TRBV3-1	.	.	TRBJ1-6	14	CASSYTGSNSPLHF	TGTGCCAGCAGCTACACAGGGTCCAATTCACCCCTCCACTTT
TRBV6-6	.	once	TRBJ2-7	14	CASSFRQNSYEQYF	TGTGCCAGCAGTTTCCGACAGAACTCCTACGAGCAGTACTTC
TRBV6-1	TRBD2	.	TRBJ2-5	18	CASGGPGGKRGRQETQYF	TGTGCCAGCGGAGGGCCGGGGGGGAAGCGGGGGCGTCAAGAGACCCAGTACTTC
TRBV7-2	.	many	TRBJ2-7	11	CASSLSYEQYF	TGTGCCAGCAGCTTATCGTACGAGCAGTACTTC
TRBV2	.	few	TRBJ1-1	14	CASSLGTLGTEAFF	TGTGCCAGCAGTCTCGGGACACTGGGGACTGAAGCTTTCTTT
TRBV18	.	few	TRBJ1-5	17	CASSPKGGQGGNQPQHF	TGTGCCAGCTCACCAAAGGGGGGCCAGGGTGGCAATCAGCCCCAGCATTTT
TRBV6-4	.	.	TRBJ2-2	14	CASSRVLGTGELFF	TGTGCCAGCAGTAGAGTGCTCGGCACCGGGGAGCTGTTTTTT
TRBV3-1	TRBD1	once	TRBJ1-2	13	CASGNIDRGGYTF	TGTGCCAGCGGAAATATAGACAGGGGTGGCTACACCTTC
TRBV12-3/TRBV12-4	.	many	TRBJ2-7	14	CASSLAGAHYEQYF	TGTGCCAGCAGTTTAGCCGGGGCCCACTACGAGCAGTACTTC
TRBV12-3/TRBV12-4	.	.	TRBJ1-5	12	CASSAGDQPQHF	TGTGCCAGCAGCGCAGGGGATCAGCCCCAGCATTTT
TRBV6-9	.	once	TRBJ1-1	12	CASSYSHREAFF	TGTGCCAGCAGTTATTCTCACAGAGAAGCTTTCTTT
TRBV12-3/TRBV12-4	.	once	TRBJ2-7	14	CASSLAGATHEQYF	TGTGCCAGCAGTTTAGCGGGGGCTACTCACGAGCAGTACTTC
TRBV5-6	.	.	TRBJ2-3	12	CASSNLGDTQYF	TGTGCCAGCAGTAACCTCGGGGATACGCAGTATTTT
TRBV7-2	.	.	TRBJ1-1	15	CASSSRGVMNTEAFF	TGTGCCAGCAGCTCGCGGGGCGTAATGAACACTGAAGCTTTCTTT
TRBV7-9	TRBD1	many	TRBJ1-1	14	CASSITGGWTEAFF	TGTGCCAGCAGCATTACAGGGGGATGGACTGAAGCTTTCTTT
TRBV30	.	.	TRBJ1-1	16	CAWSVPGTWGGTEAFF	TGTGCCTGGAGTGTGCCCGGGACTTGGGGTGGCACTGAAGCTTTCTTT
TRBV19	.	.	TRBJ2-1	19	CASSIKREKGASSYNEQFF	TGTGCCAGTAGTATTAAGCGGGAGAAGGGGGCCAGCTCCTACAATGAGCAGTTCTTC
TRBV7-3	TRBD2	many	TRBJ2-3	15	CASSLMSGVADTQYF	TGTGCCAGCAGCTTAATGAGCGGGGTCGCAGATACGCAGTATTTT
TRBV7-3	.	.	TRBJ2-5	13	CASSLSGYETQYF	TGTGCCAGCAGCTTATCAGGGTACGAGACCCAGTACTTC